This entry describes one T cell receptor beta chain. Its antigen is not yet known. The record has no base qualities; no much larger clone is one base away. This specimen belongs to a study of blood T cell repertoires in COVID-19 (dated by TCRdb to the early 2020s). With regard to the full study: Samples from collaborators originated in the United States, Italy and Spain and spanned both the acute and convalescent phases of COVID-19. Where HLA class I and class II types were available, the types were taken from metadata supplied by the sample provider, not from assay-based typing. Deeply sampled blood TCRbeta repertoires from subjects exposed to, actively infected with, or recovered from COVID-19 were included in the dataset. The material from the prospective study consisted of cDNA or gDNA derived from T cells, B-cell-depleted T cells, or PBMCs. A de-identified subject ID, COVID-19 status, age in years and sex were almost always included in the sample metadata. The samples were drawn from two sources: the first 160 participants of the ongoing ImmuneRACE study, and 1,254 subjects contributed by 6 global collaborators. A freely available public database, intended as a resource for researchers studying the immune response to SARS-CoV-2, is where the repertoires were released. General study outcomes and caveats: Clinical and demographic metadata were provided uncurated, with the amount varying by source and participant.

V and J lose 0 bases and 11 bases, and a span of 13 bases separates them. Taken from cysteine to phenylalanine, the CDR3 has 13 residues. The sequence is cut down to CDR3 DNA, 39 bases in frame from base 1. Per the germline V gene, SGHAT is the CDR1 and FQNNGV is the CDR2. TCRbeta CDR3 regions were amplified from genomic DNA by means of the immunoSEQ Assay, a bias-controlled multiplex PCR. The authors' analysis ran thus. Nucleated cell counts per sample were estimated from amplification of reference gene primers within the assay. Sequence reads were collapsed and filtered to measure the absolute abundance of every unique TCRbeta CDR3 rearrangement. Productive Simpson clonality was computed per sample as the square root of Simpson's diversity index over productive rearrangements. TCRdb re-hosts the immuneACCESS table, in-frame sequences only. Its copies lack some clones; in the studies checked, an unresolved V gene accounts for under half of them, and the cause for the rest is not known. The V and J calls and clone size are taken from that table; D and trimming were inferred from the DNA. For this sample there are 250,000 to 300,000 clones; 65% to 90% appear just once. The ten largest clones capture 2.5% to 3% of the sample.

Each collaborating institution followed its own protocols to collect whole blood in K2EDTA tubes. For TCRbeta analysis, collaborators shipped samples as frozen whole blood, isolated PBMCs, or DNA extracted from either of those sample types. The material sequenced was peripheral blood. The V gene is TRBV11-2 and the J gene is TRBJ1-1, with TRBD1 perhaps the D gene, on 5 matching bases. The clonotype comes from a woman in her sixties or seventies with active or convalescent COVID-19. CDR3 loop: CASSLEGLFGAFF. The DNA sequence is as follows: TGTGCCAGCAGCTTAGAGGGGCTCTTTGGGGCTTTCTTT.